Below are 9 T cell receptor beta chains sequenced from a single sample in a study of blood T cell repertoires in COVID-19. TCRdb's copy holds only in-frame clones and misses some; the assay was immunoSEQ multiplex PCR. This sample has some 300,000 clones, with roughly 90% found just once. The sample was PBMCs or T cells enriched from blood (not recorded which). Every receptor here comes from a woman under 30 with acute COVID-19.

This chain links TRBV9 with TRBJ2-7, with D perhaps TRBD1 (5 bases). V was pared by 0 bases and J by 4 bases, with 14 bases between. CDR1 is SGDLS and CDR2 is YYNGEE in the germline V gene. The CDR3 is 15 residues long. The CDR3: CASSVGPGSLYEQYF. The CDR3 DNA sequence: TGTGCCAGCAGCGTAGGCCCAGGGTCCCTTTACGAGCAGTACTTC. The entire variable domain, with the rest obtained from reference TRBV9 and TRBJ2-7, is as follows: DSGVTQTPKHLITATGQRVTLRCSPRSGDLSVYWYQQSLDQGLQFLIQYYNGEERAKGNILERFSAQQFPDLHSELNLSSLELGDSALYFCASSVGPGSLYEQYFGPGTRLTVT.

Worth noting for this clone: A junction end diverges from the germline sequence, so it may reflect a read error. V usage is TRBV27 and J usage is TRBJ2-3; D unresolved. Germline loops: CDR1 MNHEY, CDR2 SMNVEV (reference sequence). The CDR3 runs to 15 residues. The CDR3 DNA follows: TGCGCCAGCACCGCGCGAGGTTTAAGCACAGATACGCAGTATTTT. Translating it yields CASTARGLSTDTQYF.

The chain has TRBV3-1 (or the pseudogene TRBV3-2) and TRBJ1-4; 9 bases align to TRBD1. CDR1 and CDR2 from the germline V gene are LGHDT and YNNKEL (reference sequence). This CDR3 has 14 residues. The ends lost 1 base at V and 7 bases at J; junction bases unmatched: 1. CDR3 amino acids: CASSQGDRVEKLFF. The CDR3 region has the DNA TGTGCCAGCAGCCAAGGGGACAGGGTTGAAAAACTGTTTTTT.

This clone was observed a few times. The chain recombines TRBV28 with TRBJ2-7; possible D gene TRBD2, 5 bases. Germline V CDR1 and CDR2: MDHEN, SYDVKM. Between the trimmed V and J ends, which lost 5 bases and 2 bases, there was a span of 19 bases. The CDR3 totals 16 residues. The CDR3 spells CASSDLRVIEPYEQYF. As DNA, the CDR3 is TGTGCCAGCAGTGACCTGAGGGTTATAGAACCCTACGAGCAGTACTTC. Filled out from reference TRBV28 and TRBJ2-7, the complete variable domain reads DVKVTQSSRYLVKRTGEKVFLECVQDMDHENMFWYRQDPGLGLRLIYFSYDVKMKEKGDIPEGYSVSREKKERFSLILESASTNQTSMYLCASSDLRVIEPYEQYFGPGTRLTVT.

The CDR3 nucleotides read TGTGCCAGCAGCGTAGACACCAATCAGCCCCAGCATTTT. Its protein is CASSVDTNQPQHF. The genes are TRBV9 and TRBJ1-5, with D uncertain. The CDR3 length is 13 residues. V lost 0 bases and J 3 bases, leaving 4 bases between the germline ends. Germline-derived CDR1 and CDR2 are SGDLS and YYNGEE.

The DNA for the CDR3 is TGCGCCAGCTCGCGATTGAACACTGAAGCTTTCTTT. It specifies CASSRLNTEAFF. The chain has TRBV5-1 and TRBJ1-1; no clear D gene. The V gene's germline CDR1 is SGHRS and CDR2 YFSETQ. The CDR3 extends over 12 amino acids. Between the trimmed V and J ends, which lost 7 bases and 0 bases, there was a span of 7 bases. The full variable domain, rest sourced from reference TRBV5-1 and TRBJ1-1, is KAGVTQTPRYLIKTRGQQVTLSCSPISGHRSVSWYQQTPGQGLQFLFEYFSETQRNKGNFPGRFSGRQFSNSRSEMNVSTLELGDSALYLCASSRLNTEAFFGQGTRLTVV.

This clone has a handful of counts. The V and J genes are TRBV27 and TRBJ2-7, with D perhaps matching TRBD1 (5 bases). V was trimmed by 3 bases and J by 5 bases, leaving 5 bases between them. This CDR3 spans 11 amino acids. Germline V gene lookup returns CDR1 MNHEY and CDR2 SMNVEV (reference sequence). The CDR3 bases are TGTGCCAGCAGTTTCAGGGACGAGCAGTACTTC. Translated: CASSFRDEQYF.

The CDR3 region is CASSYSSTGAFF. CDR3 nucleotide sequence: TGTGCCAGCAGTTATTCCTCAACGGGAGCTTTCTTT. The chain uses TRBV2 and TRBJ1-1; D not resolved. The CDR3 contains 12 residues. Trimming shortened V by 5 bases and J by 10 bases, and 14 bases separated the two germline ends. Germline values: CDR1 SNHLY, CDR2 FYNNEI. The full variable domain, with the rest looked up from reference TRBV2 and TRBJ1-1, is EPEVTQTPSHQVTQMGQEVILRCVPISNHLYFYWYRQILGQKVEFLVSFYNNEISEKSEIFDDQFSVERPDGSNFTLKIRSTKLEDSAMYFCASSYSSTGAFFGQGTRLTVV.

The rearrangement links TRBV28 to TRBJ1-2, with 9 positions matching TRBD1. Germline loops: CDR1 MDHEN, CDR2 SYDVKM. V lost 6 bases to trimming and J lost 7 bases; unmatched junction nucleotides: 9. The CDR3 has 14 residues. For the CDR3, the DNA is TGTGCCAGCAGACTCTCGACAGGGGGTCTTGGCTACACCTTC. Residues: CASRLSTGGLGYTF.